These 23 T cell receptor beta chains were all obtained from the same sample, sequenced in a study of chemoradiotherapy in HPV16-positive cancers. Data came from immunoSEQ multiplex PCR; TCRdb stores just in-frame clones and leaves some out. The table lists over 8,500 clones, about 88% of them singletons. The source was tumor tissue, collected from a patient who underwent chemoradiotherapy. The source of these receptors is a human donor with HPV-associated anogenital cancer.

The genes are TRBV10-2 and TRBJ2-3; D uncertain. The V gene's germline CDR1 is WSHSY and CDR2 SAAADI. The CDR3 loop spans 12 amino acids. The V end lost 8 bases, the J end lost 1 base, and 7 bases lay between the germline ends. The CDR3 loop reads CASRPGTDTQYF. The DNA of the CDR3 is TGCGCCAGCCGACCCGGCACAGATACGCAGTATTTT.

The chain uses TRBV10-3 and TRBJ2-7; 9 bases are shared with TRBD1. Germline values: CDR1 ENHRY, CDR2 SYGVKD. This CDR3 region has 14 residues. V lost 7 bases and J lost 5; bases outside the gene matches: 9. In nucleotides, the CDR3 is TGTGCCATCACCTCCGGGACAGGGATCCACGAGCAGTACTTC. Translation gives CAITSGTGIHEQYF.

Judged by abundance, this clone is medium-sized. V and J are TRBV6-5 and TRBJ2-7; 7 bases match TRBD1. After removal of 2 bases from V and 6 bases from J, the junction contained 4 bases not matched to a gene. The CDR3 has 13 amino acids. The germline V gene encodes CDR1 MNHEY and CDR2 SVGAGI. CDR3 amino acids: CASSYTDRVEQYF. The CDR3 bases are TGTGCCAGCAGTTACACCGACAGGGTCGAGCAGTACTTC.

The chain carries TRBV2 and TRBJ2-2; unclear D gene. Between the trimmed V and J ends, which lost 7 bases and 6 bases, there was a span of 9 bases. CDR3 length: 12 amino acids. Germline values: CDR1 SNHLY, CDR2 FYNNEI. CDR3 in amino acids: CASTLSAGELFF. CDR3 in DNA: TGTGCCAGCACCCTAAGTGCCGGGGAGCTGTTTTTT.

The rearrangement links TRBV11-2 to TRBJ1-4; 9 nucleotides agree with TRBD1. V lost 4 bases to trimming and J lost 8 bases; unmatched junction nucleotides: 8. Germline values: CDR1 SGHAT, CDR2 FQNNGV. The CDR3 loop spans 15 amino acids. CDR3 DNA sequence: TGTGCCAGCAGCTCCTCGACAGGGGGTTGGGAAAAACTGTTTTTT. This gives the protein CASSSSTGGWEKLFF.

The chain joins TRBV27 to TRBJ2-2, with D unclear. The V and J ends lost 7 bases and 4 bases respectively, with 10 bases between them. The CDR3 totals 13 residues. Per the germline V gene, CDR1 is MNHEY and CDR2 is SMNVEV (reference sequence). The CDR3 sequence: CASMFLCTGELFF. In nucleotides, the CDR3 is TGTGCCAGCATGTTTCTTTGCACCGGGGAGCTGTTTTTT.

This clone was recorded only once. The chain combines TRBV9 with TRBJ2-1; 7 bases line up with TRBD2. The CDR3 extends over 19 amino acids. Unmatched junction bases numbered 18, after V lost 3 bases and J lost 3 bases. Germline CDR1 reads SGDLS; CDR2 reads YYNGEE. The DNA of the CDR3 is TGTGCCAGCAGCGGGAGCCTTCTAGCCGACAGCGGGGACTACAATGAGCAGTTCTTC. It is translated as CASSGSLLADSGDYNEQFF.

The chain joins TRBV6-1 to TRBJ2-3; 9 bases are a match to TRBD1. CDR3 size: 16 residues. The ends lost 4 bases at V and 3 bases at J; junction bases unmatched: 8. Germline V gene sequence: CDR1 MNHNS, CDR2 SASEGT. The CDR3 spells CASSVRTGGGTDTQYF. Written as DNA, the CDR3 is TGTGCCAGCAGTGTCAGAACAGGGGGCGGTACAGATACGCAGTATTTT.

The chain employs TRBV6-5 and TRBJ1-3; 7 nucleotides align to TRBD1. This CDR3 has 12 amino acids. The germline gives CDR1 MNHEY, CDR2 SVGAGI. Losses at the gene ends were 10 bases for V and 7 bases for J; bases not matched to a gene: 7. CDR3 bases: TGTGCCACCGTGACAGGGAGTAACACCATATATTTT. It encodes CATVTGSNTIYF.

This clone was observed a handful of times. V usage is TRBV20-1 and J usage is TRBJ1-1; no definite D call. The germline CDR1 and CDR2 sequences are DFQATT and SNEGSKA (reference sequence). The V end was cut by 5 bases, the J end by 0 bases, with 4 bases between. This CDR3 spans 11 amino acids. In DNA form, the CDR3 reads TGCAGTGCTGAAGTGAACACTGAAGCTTTCTTT. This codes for CSAEVNTEAFF.

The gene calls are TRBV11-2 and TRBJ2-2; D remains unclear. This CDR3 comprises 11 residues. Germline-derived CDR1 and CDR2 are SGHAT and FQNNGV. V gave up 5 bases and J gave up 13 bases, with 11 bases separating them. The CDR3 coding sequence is TGTGCCAGCAGCCCAAAGGCAGCGCTGTTTTTT. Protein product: CASSPKAALFF. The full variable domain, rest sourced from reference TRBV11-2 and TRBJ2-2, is EAGVAQSPRYKIIEKRQSVAFWCNPISGHATLYWYQQILGQGPKLLIQFQNNGVVDDSQLPKDRFSAERLKGVDSTLKIQPAKLEDSAVYLCASSPKAALFFGEGSRLTVL.

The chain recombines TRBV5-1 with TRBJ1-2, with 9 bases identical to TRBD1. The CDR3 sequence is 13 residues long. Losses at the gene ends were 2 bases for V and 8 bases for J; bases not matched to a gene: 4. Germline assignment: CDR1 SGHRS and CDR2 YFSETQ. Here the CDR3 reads CASSLQGAHGYTF. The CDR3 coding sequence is TGCGCCAGCAGCTTACAGGGGGCGCACGGCTACACCTTC. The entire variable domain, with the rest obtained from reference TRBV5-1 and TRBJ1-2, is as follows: KAGVTQTPRYLIKTRGQQVTLSCSPISGHRSVSWYQQTPGQGLQFLFEYFSETQRNKGNFPGRFSGRQFSNSRSEMNVSTLELGDSALYLCASSLQGAHGYTFGSGTRLTVV.

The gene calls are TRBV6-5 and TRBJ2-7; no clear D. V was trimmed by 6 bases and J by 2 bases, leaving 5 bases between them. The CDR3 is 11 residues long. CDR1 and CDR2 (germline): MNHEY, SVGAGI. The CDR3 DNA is TGTGCCAGCAGAACCCCCTACGAGCAGTACTTC. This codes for CASRTPYEQYF.

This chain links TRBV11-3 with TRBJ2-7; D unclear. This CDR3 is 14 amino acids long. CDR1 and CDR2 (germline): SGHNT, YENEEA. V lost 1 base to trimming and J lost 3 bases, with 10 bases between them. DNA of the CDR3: TGTGCCAGCAGCTTAGGCCATCAGAGCTACGAGCAGTACTTC. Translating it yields CASSLGHQSYEQYF.

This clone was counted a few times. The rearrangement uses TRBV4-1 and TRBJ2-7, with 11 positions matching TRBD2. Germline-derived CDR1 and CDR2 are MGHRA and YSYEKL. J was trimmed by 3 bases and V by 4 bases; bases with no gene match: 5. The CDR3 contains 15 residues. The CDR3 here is CASSLSGRVDYEQYF. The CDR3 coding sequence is TGCGCCAGCAGCCTTAGCGGGAGGGTTGACTACGAGCAGTACTTC.

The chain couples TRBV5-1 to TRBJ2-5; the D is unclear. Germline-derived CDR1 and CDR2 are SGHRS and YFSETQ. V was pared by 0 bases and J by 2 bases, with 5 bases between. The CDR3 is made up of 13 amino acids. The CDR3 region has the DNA TGCGCCAGCAGCTTGGGGCGGCAAGAGACCCAGTACTTC. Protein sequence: CASSLGRQETQYF.

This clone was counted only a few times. The CDR3 sequence is CASGPGTSGGPSSYEQYF. The CDR3 DNA is TGTGCTAGTGGTCCCGGGACTAGCGGGGGGCCCAGCTCCTACGAGCAGTACTTC. V gene TRBV12-5 combines with J gene TRBJ2-7; 15 bases align to TRBD2. The CDR3 is made up of 18 amino acids. The V gene's germline CDR1 is LGHNT and CDR2 FRNRAP. Trimming cost V 5 bases and J 0 bases; bases outside gene matches: 8.

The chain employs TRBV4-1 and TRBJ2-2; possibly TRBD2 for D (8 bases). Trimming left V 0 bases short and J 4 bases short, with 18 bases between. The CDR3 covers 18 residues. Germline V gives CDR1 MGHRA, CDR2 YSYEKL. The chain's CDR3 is CASSQDREGAQVTGELFF. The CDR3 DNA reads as TGCGCCAGCAGCCAAGATCGGGAGGGGGCGCAGGTCACCGGGGAGCTGTTTTTT.

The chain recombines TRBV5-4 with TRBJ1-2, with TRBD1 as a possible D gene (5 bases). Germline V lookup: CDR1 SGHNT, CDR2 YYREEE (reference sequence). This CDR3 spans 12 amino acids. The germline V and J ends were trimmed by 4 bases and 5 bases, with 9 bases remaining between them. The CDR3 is CASSQDRYGYTF. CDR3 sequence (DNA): TGTGCCAGCAGCCAAGACAGATATGGCTACACCTTC.

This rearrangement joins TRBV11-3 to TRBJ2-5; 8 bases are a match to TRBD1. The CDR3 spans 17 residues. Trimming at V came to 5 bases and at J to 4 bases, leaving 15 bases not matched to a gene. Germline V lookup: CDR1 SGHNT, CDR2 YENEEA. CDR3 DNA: TGTGCCAGCAGCGTGATCCAGGGGGCGAGGGGACGAGAGACCCAGTACTTC. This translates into CASSVIQGARGRETQYF.

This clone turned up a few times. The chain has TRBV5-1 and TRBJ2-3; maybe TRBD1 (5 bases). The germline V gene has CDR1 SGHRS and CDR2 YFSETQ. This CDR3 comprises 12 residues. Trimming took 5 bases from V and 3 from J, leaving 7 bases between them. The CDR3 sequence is CASRAGTDTQYF. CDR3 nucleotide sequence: TGCGCCAGCAGGGCAGGGACAGATACGCAGTATTTT.

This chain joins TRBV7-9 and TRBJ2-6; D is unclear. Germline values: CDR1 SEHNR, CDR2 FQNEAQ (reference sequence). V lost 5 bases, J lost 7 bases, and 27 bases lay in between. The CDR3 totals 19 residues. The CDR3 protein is CASSGDLYHDKSRANVLTF. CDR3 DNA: TGTGCCAGCAGCGGAGATCTATACCATGACAAAAGTCGAGCCAACGTCCTGACTTTC.

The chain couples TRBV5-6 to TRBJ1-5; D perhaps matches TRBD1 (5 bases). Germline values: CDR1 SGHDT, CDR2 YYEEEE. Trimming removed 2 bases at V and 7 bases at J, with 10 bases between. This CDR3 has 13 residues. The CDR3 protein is CASSFLGTQPQHF. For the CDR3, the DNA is TGTGCCAGCAGCTTCTTAGGGACCCAGCCCCAGCATTTT.